Described below is a single T cell receptor (beta chain) sequence and its context. The antigen is not known. The isolated RNA, all of it, was reverse transcribed, so expressed TCRB transcripts were what got sequenced. The table came from immunoSEQ multiplex PCR; TCRdb's copy has only in-frame clones and leaves some out. The sample holds about 160,000 clones, approximately 7.8% seen once. The record originates from a study of beta chain features in type 1 diabetes. Overall study context: Roughly 110,000,000 sorted cells were examined across all samples.

Per donor, one heparinised blood draw averaged around 0.12 L. Sorting with CD45RO/CCR7/CD25/CD127/CD95/CD27 yielded naive, central memory, regulatory and stem-like memory CD4+ cells. Losses at the gene ends were 0 bases for V and 3 bases for J; bases not matched to a gene: 9. CDR3 length: 17 amino acids. CDR1 and CDR2 from the germline V gene are MGHRA and YSYEKL. Study-wide points: Among patients with Type 1 diabetes, TCRB CDR3s were moderately but significantly shorter in every one of the four CD4+ subsets. The VDJ junctions of type 1 diabetes patients carried fewer insertions and more deletions.

The specimen sequenced was central memory CD4+ T cells from blood. The chain has TRBV4-1 and TRBJ2-7; 9 bases fit TRBD1. The origin of this receptor is a woman in her 40s with type 1 diabetes. The chain's CDR3 is CASSQEATGGGYYEQYF. In nucleotides, the CDR3 is TGCGCCAGCAGCCAAGAAGCGACAGGGGGAGGATACTACGAGCAGTACTTC.